The clone carrying this T cell receptor (beta chain) was found many times. What it binds is not known. The data derive from a study of CD8+CD57+ T cells in acquired aplastic anemia. In the study overall: DNA recovered from sorted CD4+ and CD8+ cells had a mean of about 3 ug.

CDR3 and TCR beta VDJ profiling relied on a genomic DNA template. TCRdb processed the reads anew with MiXCR; each CDR3 protein has one entry. The profile shows approximately 180,000 distinct CDR3 sequences, 48% of them singletons. Patients chosen for sequencing had CD8+CD57+ cells that had expanded, as shown by flow cytometry. Overall study findings and caveats: Fewer than 35 CD8+ CDR3 sequences occurred in both the patients and the controls. Simpson's diversity of CD8+ cells was not significantly different in patients compared with controls.

This TCR derives from a human donor with aplastic anemia. The sequenced sample consisted of sorted CD4+, CD8+, or CD8+CD57+ T cells (not recorded which) from PBMCs.

The CDR3 reads CASSEGMGTGAYNEQFF. The CDR3 nucleotides are TGTGCCAGCAGTGAAGGGATGGGGACAGGGGCATACAATGAGCAGTTCTTC. This rearrangement joins TRBV25-1 to TRBJ2-1; 10 positions agree with TRBD1. The V segment lost 2 bases and the J segment 4 bases; nucleotides outside the gene matches: 8. CDR3 size: 17 residues. Germline CDR1 is MGHDK and CDR2 is SYGVNS.